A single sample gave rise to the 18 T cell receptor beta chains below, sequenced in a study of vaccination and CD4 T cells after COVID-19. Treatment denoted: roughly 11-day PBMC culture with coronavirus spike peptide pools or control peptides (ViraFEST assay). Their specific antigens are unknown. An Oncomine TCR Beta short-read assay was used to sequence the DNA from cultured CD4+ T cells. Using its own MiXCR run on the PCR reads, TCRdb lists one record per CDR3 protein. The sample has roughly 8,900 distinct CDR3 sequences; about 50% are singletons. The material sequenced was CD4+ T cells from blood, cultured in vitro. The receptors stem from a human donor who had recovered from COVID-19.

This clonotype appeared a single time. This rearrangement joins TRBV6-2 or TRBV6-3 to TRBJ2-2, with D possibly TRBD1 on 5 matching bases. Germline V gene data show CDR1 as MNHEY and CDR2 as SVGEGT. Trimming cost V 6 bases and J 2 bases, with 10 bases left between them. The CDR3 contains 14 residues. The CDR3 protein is CASRLDKNTGELFF. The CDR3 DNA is TGTGCCAGCAGATTGGACAAAAACACCGGGGAGCTGTTTTTT.

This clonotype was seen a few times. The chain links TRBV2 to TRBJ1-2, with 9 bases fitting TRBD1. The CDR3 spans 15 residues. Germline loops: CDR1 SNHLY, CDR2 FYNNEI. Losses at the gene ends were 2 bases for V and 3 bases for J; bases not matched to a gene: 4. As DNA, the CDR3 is TGTGCCAGCAGTGAAACGACAGGGGGTGACTATGGCTACACCTTC. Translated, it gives CASSETTGGDYGYTF.

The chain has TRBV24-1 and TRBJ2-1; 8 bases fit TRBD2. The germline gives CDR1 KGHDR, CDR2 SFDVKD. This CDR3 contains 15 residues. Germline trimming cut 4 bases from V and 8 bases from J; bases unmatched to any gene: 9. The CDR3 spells CATSENGRALDEQFF. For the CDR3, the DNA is TGTGCCACCAGTGAAAACGGGAGGGCCCTGGATGAGCAGTTCTTC.

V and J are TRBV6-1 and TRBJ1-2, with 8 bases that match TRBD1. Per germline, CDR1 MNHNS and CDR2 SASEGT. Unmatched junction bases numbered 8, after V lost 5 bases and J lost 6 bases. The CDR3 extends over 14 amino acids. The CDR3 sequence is CASSRRQGSDGYTF. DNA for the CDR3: TGTGCCAGCAGTCGACGACAGGGGAGCGATGGCTACACCTTC.

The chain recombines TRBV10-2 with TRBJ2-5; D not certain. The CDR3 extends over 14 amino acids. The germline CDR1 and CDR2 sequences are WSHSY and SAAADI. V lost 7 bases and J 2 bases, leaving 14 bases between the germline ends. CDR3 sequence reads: CASTRASRQETQYF. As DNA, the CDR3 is TGCGCCAGCACCCGGGCCTCCCGACAAGAGACCCAGTACTTC.

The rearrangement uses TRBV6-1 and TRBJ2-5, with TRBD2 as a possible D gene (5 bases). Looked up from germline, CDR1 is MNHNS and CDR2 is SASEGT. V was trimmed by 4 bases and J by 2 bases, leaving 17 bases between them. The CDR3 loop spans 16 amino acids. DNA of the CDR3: TGTGCCAGCAGTGGCCGACGGGGATTGGGACAAGAGACCCAGTACTTC. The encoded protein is CASSGRRGLGQETQYF.

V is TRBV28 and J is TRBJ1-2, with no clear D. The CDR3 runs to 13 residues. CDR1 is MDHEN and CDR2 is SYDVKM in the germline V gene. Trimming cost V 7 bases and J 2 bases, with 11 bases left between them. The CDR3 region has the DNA TGTGCCAGCAAGTTAAACAACAACTATGGCTACACCTTC. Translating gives CASKLNNNYGYTF.

In nucleotides, the CDR3 is TGTGCCAGCTCACCTAACGCAGGATATGAGACGCAGTATTTT. This translates into CASSPNAGYETQYF. The chain joins TRBV18 to TRBJ2-3; no definite D call. Germline CDR1 and CDR2: KGHSH and LQKENI. V lost 3 bases to trimming and J lost 9 bases, with 16 bases between them. The CDR3 consists of 14 residues. Full variable domain (remainder filled in from reference TRBV18 and TRBJ2-3): NAGVMQNPRHLVRRRGQEARLRCSPMKGHSHVYWYRQLPEEGLKFMVYLQKENIIDESGMPKERFSAEFPKEGPSILRIQQVVRGDSAAYFCASSPNAGYETQYFGPGTRLTVL.

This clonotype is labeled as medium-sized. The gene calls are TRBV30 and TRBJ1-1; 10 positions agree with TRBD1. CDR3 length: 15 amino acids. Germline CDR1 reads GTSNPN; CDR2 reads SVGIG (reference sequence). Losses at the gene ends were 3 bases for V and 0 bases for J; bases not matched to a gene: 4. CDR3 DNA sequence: TGTGCCTGGAGGAGGACAGGGGGGATGAACACTGAAGCTTTCTTT. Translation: CAWRRTGGMNTEAFF.

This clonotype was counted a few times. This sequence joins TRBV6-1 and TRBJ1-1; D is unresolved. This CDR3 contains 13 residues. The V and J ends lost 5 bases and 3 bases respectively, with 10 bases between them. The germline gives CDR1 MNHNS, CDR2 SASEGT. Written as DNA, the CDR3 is TGTGCCAGCAGTAGGTCCGGGGACACTGAAGCTTTCTTT. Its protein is CASSRSGDTEAFF.

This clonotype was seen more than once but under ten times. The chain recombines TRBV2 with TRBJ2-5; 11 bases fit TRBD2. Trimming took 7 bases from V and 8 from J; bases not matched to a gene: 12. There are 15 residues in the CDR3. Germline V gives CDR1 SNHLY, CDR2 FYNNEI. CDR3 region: CASKVAGGPGDTQYF. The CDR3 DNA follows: TGTGCCAGCAAAGTAGCGGGAGGGCCAGGTGATACCCAGTACTTC.

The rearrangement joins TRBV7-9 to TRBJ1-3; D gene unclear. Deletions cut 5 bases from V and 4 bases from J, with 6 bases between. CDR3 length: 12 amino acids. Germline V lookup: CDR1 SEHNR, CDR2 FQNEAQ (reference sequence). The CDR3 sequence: CASSLSGNTIYF. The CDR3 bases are TGTGCCAGCAGCCTTTCGGGAAACACCATATATTTT.

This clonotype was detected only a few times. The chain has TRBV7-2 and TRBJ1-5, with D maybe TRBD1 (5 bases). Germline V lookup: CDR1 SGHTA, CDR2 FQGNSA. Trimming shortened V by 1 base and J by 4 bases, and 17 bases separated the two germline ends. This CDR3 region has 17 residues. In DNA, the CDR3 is TGTGCCAGCAGCTTAGACGGGCCGGCAGGGATAAATCAGCCCCAGCATTTT. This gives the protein CASSLDGPAGINQPQHF.

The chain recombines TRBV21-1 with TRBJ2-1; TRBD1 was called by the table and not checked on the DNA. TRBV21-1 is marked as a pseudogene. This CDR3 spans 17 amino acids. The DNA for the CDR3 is TGTGCCAGCAGCAAATACAGGGGGCCGAGCTCCTACAATGAGCAGTTCTTC. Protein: CASSKYRGPSSYNEQFF.

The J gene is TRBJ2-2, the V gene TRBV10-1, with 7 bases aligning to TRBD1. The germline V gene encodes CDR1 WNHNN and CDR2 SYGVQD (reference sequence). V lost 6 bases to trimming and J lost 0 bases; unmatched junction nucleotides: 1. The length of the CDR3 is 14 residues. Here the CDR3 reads CASRTGTNTGELFF. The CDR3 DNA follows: TGCGCCAGCAGGACAGGGACGAACACCGGGGAGCTGTTTTTT.

The CDR3 nucleotides read TGTGCCAGCAGTCACAGGACAGGGCGGGAGACCCAGTACTTC. Its translation is CASSHRTGRETQYF. The chain carries TRBV3-1 and TRBJ2-5; 8 bases fit TRBD1. Germline V gene data show CDR1 as LGHDT and CDR2 as YNNKEL (reference sequence). With 6 bases clipped from V and 5 bases from J, the junction kept 8 bases outside the gene matches. The CDR3 runs to 14 residues.

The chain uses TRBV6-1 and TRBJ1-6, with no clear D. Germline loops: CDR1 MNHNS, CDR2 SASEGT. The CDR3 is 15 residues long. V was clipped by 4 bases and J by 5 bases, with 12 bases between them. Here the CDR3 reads CASSASTRNNSPLHF. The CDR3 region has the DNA TGTGCCAGCAGTGCATCGACACGTAATAATTCACCCCTCCACTTT.

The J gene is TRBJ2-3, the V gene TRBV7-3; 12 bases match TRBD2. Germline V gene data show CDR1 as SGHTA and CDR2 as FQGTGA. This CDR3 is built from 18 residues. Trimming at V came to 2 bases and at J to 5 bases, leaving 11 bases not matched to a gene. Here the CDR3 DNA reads TGTGCCAGCAGCTTATGGACGTCGACTAGCGGGAGCGGAGATACGCAGTATTTT. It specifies CASSLWTSTSGSGDTQYF.